Presented here are 23 T cell receptor beta chains from one specimen sequenced in a study of shared clonotypes between healthy human individuals. Sequenced by immunoSEQ multiplex PCR; TCRdb stores in-frame clones only, minus some. The data contain roughly 400,000 clones, 90% to 97% of them seen just once; the ten biggest clones take up around 0.29%. Material for sequencing was memory CD8+ T cells sorted from blood. Stated subset: CD45RO+ cells pooled with CCR7-negative TemRA cells. Source of these receptors: a man in his thirties or forties in good health.

This clone was counted once. The V and J genes are TRBV5-4 and TRBJ1-6, with 7 positions matching TRBD1. V shed 4 bases and J 2 bases; nucleotides not matched to a gene: 12. Germline V CDR1 and CDR2: SGHNT, YYREEE (reference sequence). This CDR3 is 18 amino acids long. CDR3 DNA: TGTGCCAGCAGCGCAGACACAGGGGAAAAAACCTATAATTCACCCCTCCACTTT. This sequence encodes CASSADTGEKTYNSPLHF.

The gene calls are TRBV18 and TRBJ2-7; 7 nucleotides agree with TRBD2. With 3 bases clipped from V and 5 bases from J, the junction kept 4 bases outside the gene matches. The V gene's germline CDR1 is KGHSH and CDR2 LQKENI. CDR3 length: 13 residues. In DNA form, the CDR3 reads TGTGCCAGCTCACCGGGAGGGCCCAACGAGCAGTACTTC. Its translation: CASSPGGPNEQYF.

The gene calls are TRBV19 and TRBJ2-3, with 8 nucleotides matching TRBD2. Looked up from germline, CDR1 is LNHDA and CDR2 is SQIVND (reference sequence). Trimming cost V 5 bases and J 5 bases; bases outside gene matches: 12. This CDR3 contains 16 residues. CDR3 amino acids: CASSSQTSGVRDTQYF. In nucleotides, the CDR3 is TGTGCCAGTAGTTCTCAAACTAGCGGAGTAAGAGATACGCAGTATTTT.

The rearrangement joins TRBV28 to TRBJ2-7; D is undetermined. Between the trimmed V and J ends, which lost 3 bases and 5 bases, there was a span of 11 bases. The CDR3 extends over 13 amino acids. The V gene's germline CDR1 is MDHEN and CDR2 SYDVKM. The CDR3 region is CASSFSGLDEQYF. CDR3 DNA sequence: TGTGCCAGCAGTTTTTCTGGGTTGGACGAGCAGTACTTC.

CDR3 in amino acids: CASSQTDGQQTQYF. In DNA form, the CDR3 reads TGTGCCAGCAGCCAAACGGACGGTCAACAGACCCAGTACTTC. The rearrangement joins TRBV4-2 to TRBJ2-5, with D hard to call. Germline CDR1 and CDR2: LGHNA and YNFKEQ. The CDR3 sequence is 14 residues long. V was trimmed by 2 bases and J by 6 bases, leaving 13 bases between them.

V usage is TRBV29-1 and J usage is TRBJ1-2; D is uncertain. Germline CDR1 is SQVTM and CDR2 is ANQGSEA. The CDR3 length is 11 residues. The CDR3 here is CIAFWGYGYTF. CDR3 nucleotide sequence: TGCATCGCATTTTGGGGCTATGGCTACACCTTC.

The CDR3 protein is CASSKTSGRANEQFF. In DNA, the CDR3 is TGCGCCAGCAGTAAGACTAGCGGGAGGGCCAATGAGCAGTTCTTC. The chain employs TRBV10-2 and TRBJ2-1; 14 nucleotides line up with TRBD2. This CDR3 contains 15 residues. Germline lookup yields CDR1 WSHSY and CDR2 SAAADI. V gave up 5 bases and J gave up 6 bases; unmatched junction bases: 3.

The chain carries TRBV7-2 and TRBJ2-3; 13 nucleotides match TRBD2. This CDR3 is built from 19 residues. The ends lost 1 base at V and 3 bases at J; junction bases unmatched: 10. CDR1 and CDR2 from the germline V gene are SGHTA and FQGNSA. CDR3 sequence reads: CASSLEARLAGGRTDTQYF. In nucleotides, the CDR3 is TGTGCCAGCAGCTTAGAGGCTCGACTAGCGGGAGGACGGACAGATACGCAGTATTTT.

This chain uses TRBV5-1 with TRBJ2-1; D assignment may be TRBD1 or TRBD2 (6 bases each). Germline V gives CDR1 SGHRS, CDR2 YFSETQ. Between the trimmed V and J ends, which lost 3 bases and 1 base, there was a span of 8 bases. This CDR3 comprises 14 residues. CDR3 region: CASSWGASYNEQFF. The CDR3 coding sequence is TGCGCCAGCAGCTGGGGGGCTTCCTACAATGAGCAGTTCTTC. The full variable domain, with the rest looked up from reference TRBV5-1 and TRBJ2-1, is KAGVTQTPRYLIKTRGQQVTLSCSPISGHRSVSWYQQTPGQGLQFLFEYFSETQRNKGNFPGRFSGRQFSNSRSEMNVSTLELGDSALYLCASSWGASYNEQFFGPGTRLTVL.

V gene TRBV5-6 combines with J gene TRBJ1-1; maybe TRBD1 (5 bases). Trimming removed 4 bases from V and 7 bases from J, with 14 bases in between. The CDR3 runs 13 residues. Germline CDR1 reads SGHDT; CDR2 reads YYEEEE. CDR3 loop: CASSQGDQGEAFF. The CDR3, as DNA: TGTGCCAGCAGCCAGGGTGATCAGGGTGAAGCTTTCTTT.

V usage is TRBV6-1 and J usage is TRBJ1-5; D possibly corresponds to TRBD1 (6 bases). Trimming removed 9 bases at V and 6 bases at J, with 9 bases between. The CDR3 length is 11 residues. The V gene's germline CDR1 is MNHNS and CDR2 SASEGT. CDR3 in DNA: TGTGCCAGTGGGGGGCGTCAGCCCCAGCATTTT. Its protein is CASGGRQPQHF.

The chain recombines TRBV13 with TRBJ2-7; perhaps TRBD2 as D (5 bases). Germline CDR1 is PRHDT and CDR2 is FYEKMQ (reference sequence). The CDR3 contains 12 residues. Between the trimmed V and J ends, which lost 1 base and 5 bases, there was a span of 6 bases. The CDR3 sequence is CASSLARDEQYF. CDR3 sequence (DNA): TGTGCCAGCAGCTTAGCGAGGGACGAGCAGTACTTC. Complete variable domain (other parts from reference TRBV13 and TRBJ2-7): AAGVIQSPRHLIKEKRETATLKCYPIPRHDTVYWYQQGPGQDPQFLISFYEKMQSDKGSIPDRFSAQQFSDYHSELNMSSLELGDSALYFCASSLARDEQYFGPGTRLTVT.

This clone was observed a few times. The rearrangement joins TRBV10-3 to TRBJ2-1; D possibly corresponds to TRBD2 (5 bases). CDR1 ENHRY and CDR2 SYGVKD come from the germline V gene. There are 16 residues in the CDR3. V lost 2 bases and J lost 5, with 16 bases in between. CDR3 region: CAISEAWLAGNNEQFF. CDR3 in DNA: TGTGCCATCAGTGAGGCGTGGCTAGCCGGAAACAATGAGCAGTTCTTC.

This sequence joins TRBV9 and TRBJ2-5; the D gene is possibly TRBD2 (6 bases). Between the trimmed V and J ends, which lost 0 bases and 5 bases, there was a span of 14 bases. Germline CDR1 and CDR2: SGDLS and YYNGEE. The CDR3 is made up of 15 amino acids. Here the CDR3 reads CASSVERESYETQYF. CDR3 in DNA: TGTGCCAGCAGCGTAGAACGGGAGTCCTACGAGACCCAGTACTTC.

As to this clone: Within the sample, other DNA sequences also encode this same CDR3. The rearrangement joins TRBV4-1 to TRBJ2-7; no reliable D call. Looked up from germline, CDR1 is MGHRA and CDR2 is YSYEKL. The CDR3 consists of 13 residues. V lost 4 bases and J lost 0, with 7 bases in between. The CDR3 protein is CASSLGSSYEQYF. CDR3 DNA: TGCGCCAGCAGCCTGGGTTCCTCCTACGAGCAGTACTTC.

This sequence joins TRBV29-1 and TRBJ2-3, with a tentative D call TRBD1 (5 bases). The CDR3 has 14 residues. Per germline, CDR1 SQVTM and CDR2 ANQGSEA. V lost 3 bases and J lost 6, with 16 bases in between. In DNA, the CDR3 is TGCAGCGTTGAGAAGTGGCAGGGTGACGATACGCAGTATTTT. It specifies CSVEKWQGDDTQYF.

The chain couples TRBV28 to TRBJ2-1; 8 bases are shared with TRBD1. Germline V gene sequence: CDR1 MDHEN, CDR2 SYDVKM. V gave up 2 bases and J gave up 3 bases; unmatched junction bases: 3. The CDR3 runs to 15 residues. CDR3 sequence reads: CASSLADRDYNEQFF. In DNA form, the CDR3 reads TGTGCCAGCAGTTTAGCGGACAGGGACTACAATGAGCAGTTCTTC.

The CDR3 nucleotides are TGTGCCAGCAGCTTAGTAGCGGGAGGGGGAAGCGAGCAGTACTTC. This gives the protein CASSLVAGGGSEQYF. The V call is TRBV7-2, the J call TRBJ2-7; 11 bases are shared with TRBD2. Trimming took 1 base from V and 6 from J; bases not matched to a gene: 5. Germline CDR1 and CDR2: SGHTA and FQGNSA. CDR3 length: 15 residues.

This clone was seen once. This sequence joins TRBV5-4 and TRBJ2-7, with 10 nucleotides matching TRBD2. Per the germline V gene, CDR1 is SGHNT and CDR2 is YYREEE (reference sequence). The V and J ends lost 3 bases and 2 bases, in that order; junction bases with no gene match: 8. This CDR3 comprises 16 residues. The CDR3: CASSSSSGRSTYEQYF. The CDR3 coding sequence is TGTGCCAGCAGCTCGAGTAGCGGGAGGTCTACCTACGAGCAGTACTTC.

The chain is built from TRBV19 and TRBJ2-5; 12 bases line up with TRBD1. Germline CDR1 and CDR2: LNHDA and SQIVND (reference sequence). J gave up 5 bases and V 10 bases, and 11 bases lay outside the gene matches. This CDR3 comprises 15 residues. The CDR3 sequence is CATQPRDRGLETQYF. CDR3 nucleotide sequence: TGTGCCACCCAACCCCGGGACAGGGGGCTGGAGACCCAGTACTTC.

The chain joins TRBV7-2 to TRBJ2-3; 14 bases are shared with TRBD2. The CDR3 runs 17 residues. The germline V gene has CDR1 SGHTA and CDR2 FQGNSA. With V trimmed by 3 bases and J by 4 bases, 6 bases remained unmatched. The CDR3 region has the DNA TGTGCCAGCAGCTTGGTGAGACTAGCGGGAGGGGCAGATACGCAGTATTTT. It codes for CASSLVRLAGGADTQYF.

A word on this clone: This specimen includes other DNA sequences encoding the same CDR3. The V gene is TRBV6-5, the J gene TRBJ1-1, with unresolved D. From germline, CDR1 is MNHEY and CDR2 SVGAGI. The CDR3 length is 13 residues. With 0 bases removed from V and 1 base from J, the gap between germline ends came to 3 bases. The CDR3 nucleotides are TGTGCCAGCAGTTACTCGAGGAACACTGAAGCTTTCTTT. Translating gives CASSYSRNTEAFF.

The rearrangement joins TRBV4-2 to TRBJ1-6, with D perhaps matching TRBD1 (6 bases). The CDR3 spans 16 residues. Germline CDR1 and CDR2: LGHNA and YNFKEQ. V lost 0 bases and J 7 bases, leaving 13 bases between the germline ends. This chain's CDR3 is CASSQERTGTNSPLHF. The CDR3 coding sequence is TGTGCCAGCAGCCAAGAGAGAACAGGGACAAATTCACCCCTCCACTTT.